This T cell receptor (beta chain) was captured by sequencing in a study of PD-1 blockade in classical Hodgkin lymphoma. The study's findings and limits: Patients excluded were those beginning nivolumab under 1 year after ASCT. The study reported lower baseline TCR diversity in newly diagnosed patients than in healthy donors. TCR diversity rose significantly by C4D1 in CD4+ but not CD8+ cells.

The repertoire was sequenced with immunoSEQ multiplex PCR; TCRdb's copy has only in-frame clones and lacks some. The sample lists 16,000 or so clones; 70% to 90% were seen once. Relapses following autologous stem cell transplantation were seen in all patients, with brentuximab vedotin exposure varying. Purification of CD4+ T cells from thawed PBMCs was performed via magnetic negative selection. Note on this clone: Its antigen is still unknown.

Germline assignment: CDR1 SEHNR and CDR2 FQNEAQ (reference sequence). This CDR3 comprises 14 residues. V was clipped by 3 bases and J by 7 bases; unmatched bases: 3. Sample: CD4+ T cells from blood, taken at baseline. The source of this sequence is a human donor with classical Hodgkin lymphoma. The J gene is TRBJ1-2, the V gene TRBV7-9, with 12 bases lining up with TRBD1. The CDR3 loop reads CASSFGTGGFGYTF. In DNA, the CDR3 is TGTGCCAGCAGCTTTGGGACAGGGGGCTTTGGCTACACCTTC.